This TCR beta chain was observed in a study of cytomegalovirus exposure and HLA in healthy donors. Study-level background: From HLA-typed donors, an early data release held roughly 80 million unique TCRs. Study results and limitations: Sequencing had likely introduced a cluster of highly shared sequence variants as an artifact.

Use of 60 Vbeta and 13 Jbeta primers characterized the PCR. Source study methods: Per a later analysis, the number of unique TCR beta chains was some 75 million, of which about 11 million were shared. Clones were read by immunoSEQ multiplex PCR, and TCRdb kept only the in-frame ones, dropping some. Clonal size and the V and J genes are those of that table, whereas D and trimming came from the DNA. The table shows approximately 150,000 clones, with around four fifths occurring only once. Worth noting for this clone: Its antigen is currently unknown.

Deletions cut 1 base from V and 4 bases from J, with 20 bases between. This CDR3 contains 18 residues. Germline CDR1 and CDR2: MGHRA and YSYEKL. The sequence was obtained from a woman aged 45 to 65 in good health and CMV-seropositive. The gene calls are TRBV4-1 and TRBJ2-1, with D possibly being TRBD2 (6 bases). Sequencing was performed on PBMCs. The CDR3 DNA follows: TGCGCCAGCAGCCAAGCCAGCGGGCTCAAATGGATTTACAATGAGCAGTTCTTC. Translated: CASSQASGLKWIYNEQFF.